Shown below are 22 T cell receptor beta chains from a single sample sequenced in a study of OX40 agonist ivuxolimab in advanced cancers. Assay: immunoSEQ multiplex PCR; the TCRdb copy retains only in-frame clones and omits some. The table lists around 150,000 clones, 75% to 95% of them singletons. Sequenced here: CD4+ or CD8+ T cells sorted from blood, sampled in a trial of the OX40 agonist ivuxolimab. Receptors were obtained from an adult with an advanced solid tumor such as melanoma, head and neck, liver or kidney cancer.

This rearrangement joins TRBV5-1 to TRBJ2-1; perhaps TRBD1 as D (6 bases). V lost 0 bases and J lost 6, with 16 bases in between. CDR1 is SGHRS, CDR2 YFSETQ, per germline. The CDR3 totals 16 residues. CDR3 in amino acids: CASSLEVGIGGNEQFF. The CDR3 region has the DNA TGCGCCAGCAGCTTGGAGGTAGGGATAGGGGGCAATGAGCAGTTCTTC. The full variable domain, completed using reference TRBV5-1 and TRBJ2-1, is KAGVTQTPRYLIKTRGQQVTLSCSPISGHRSVSWYQQTPGQGLQFLFEYFSETQRNKGNFPGRFSGRQFSNSRSEMNVSTLELGDSALYLCASSLEVGIGGNEQFFGPGTRLTVL.

The chain is built from TRBV5-6 and TRBJ1-1; D unclear. Trimming took off 0 bases at V and 1 base at J, with 7 bases between the two ends. CDR1 SGHDT and CDR2 YYEEEE come from the germline V gene. The CDR3 is made up of 14 amino acids. The CDR3 sequence: CASSLEASNTEAFF. CDR3 bases: TGTGCCAGCAGCTTGGAGGCATCGAACACTGAAGCTTTCTTT.

The CDR3 sequence is CASSDSGRWSGELFF. CDR3 bases: TGTGCCAGCAGTGACTCGGGGCGATGGTCCGGGGAGCTGTTTTTT. The chain has TRBV25-1 and TRBJ2-2, with D perhaps matching TRBD1 or TRBD2 (5 bases each). Per germline, CDR1 MGHDK and CDR2 SYGVNS. The CDR3 is made up of 15 amino acids. Trimming pared 3 bases from V and 6 bases from J, leaving 14 bases between.

The J gene is TRBJ1-1, the V gene TRBV5-1; TRBD1 aligns across 10 bases. Germline-derived CDR1 and CDR2 are SGHRS and YFSETQ. With 2 bases clipped from V and 4 bases from J, the junction kept 5 bases outside the gene matches. The CDR3 totals 15 residues. The CDR3 reads CASSFDRGLGTEAFF. As DNA, the CDR3 is TGCGCCAGCAGCTTTGACAGGGGGCTGGGCACTGAAGCTTTCTTT.

The CDR3 DNA reads as TGTGCCAGTAGTATTAAAGGACAGGGGGTTTGGAGCTCCTACAATGAGCAGTTCTTC. Protein: CASSIKGQGVWSSYNEQFF. The chain is built from TRBV19 and TRBJ2-1; TRBD1 matches at 10 bases. Trimming took 3 bases from V and 0 from J; bases not matched to a gene: 11. Germline lookup yields CDR1 LNHDA and CDR2 SQIVND (reference sequence). The CDR3 covers 19 residues. Combining the CDR3 with reference TRBV19 and TRBJ2-1 gives the whole variable domain DGGITQSPKYLFRKEGQNVTLSCEQNLNHDAMYWYRQDPGQGLRLIYYSQIVNDFQKGDIAEGYSVSREKKESFPLTVTSAQKNPTAFYLCASSIKGQGVWSSYNEQFFGPGTRLTVL.

The DNA for the CDR3 is TGTGCCAGCAGCTTTAGGGGGGGAGGGTACGAGCAGTACTTC. It codes for CASSFRGGGYEQYF. The chain uses TRBV7-2 and TRBJ2-5; possible D gene TRBD2, 7 bases. With the DNA end fitting TRBJ2-7 better, the J assignment may be wrong. The CDR3 totals 14 residues. The V gene's germline CDR1 is SGHTA and CDR2 FQGNSA.

The rearrangement links TRBV11-3 to TRBJ2-7, with D perhaps matching TRBD1 (6 bases). Trimming stripped 2 bases from V and 8 bases from J, with 16 bases between. From germline, CDR1 is SGHNT and CDR2 YENEEA. The CDR3 runs to 14 residues. The CDR3 bases are TGTGCCAGCAGCTTAACGACGACAGGCCTTCAGCAGTACTTC. This sequence encodes CASSLTTTGLQQYF.

The chain uses TRBV9 and TRBJ2-3; D call uncertain. Trimming stripped 3 bases from V and 2 bases from J, with 16 bases between. Per germline, CDR1 SGDLS and CDR2 YYNGEE. The CDR3 runs 16 residues. As DNA, the CDR3 is TGTGCCAGCAGCGGCCTCGGCCTCGGCCACACAGATACGCAGTATTTT. It translates to CASSGLGLGHTDTQYF.

The rearrangement joins TRBV6-5 to TRBJ1-4; the D gene is possibly TRBD1 (5 bases). Deletions cut 5 bases from V and 4 bases from J, with 14 bases between. The length of the CDR3 is 15 residues. CDR1 is MNHEY, CDR2 SVGAGI, per germline. As DNA, the CDR3 is TGTGCCAGCAGTAAAGGGACTAGCGGTAATGAAAAACTGTTTTTT. Residues: CASSKGTSGNEKLFF.

This chain joins TRBV5-1 and TRBJ1-4, with D maybe TRBD1 (6 bases). The CDR3 totals 15 residues. Germline CDR1 reads SGHRS; CDR2 reads YFSETQ. Trimming took 4 bases from V and 4 from J, leaving 14 bases between them. CDR3 bases: TGCGCCAGCAGCCGAGAGACAGGCGGTAATGAAAAACTGTTTTTT. It encodes CASSRETGGNEKLFF.

The chain couples TRBV28 to TRBJ2-3; 8 positions agree with TRBD2. J lost 2 bases, V lost 7 bases, and 17 bases had no gene match. Germline V gene lookup returns CDR1 MDHEN and CDR2 SYDVKM. The length of the CDR3 is 18 residues. The CDR3 nucleotides read TGTGCCAGCACCTCTTCCGGGGTCGGGAGGGGGATCACAGATACGCAGTATTTT. Translated: CASTSSGVGRGITDTQYF. Full variable domain (rest looked up from reference TRBV28 and TRBJ2-3): DVKVTQSSRYLVKRTGEKVFLECVQDMDHENMFWYRQDPGLGLRLIYFSYDVKMKEKGDIPEGYSVSREKKERFSLILESASTNQTSMYLCASTSSGVGRGITDTQYFGPGTRLTVL.

The rearrangement links TRBV6-1 to TRBJ2-7; 12 nucleotides line up with TRBD1. J gave up 3 bases and V 6 bases, and 6 bases lay outside the gene matches. This CDR3 region has 15 residues. CDR1 is MNHNS, CDR2 SASEGT, per germline. CDR3 sequence (DNA): TGTGCCAGCAGGCTGGGACAGGGGGCCGACTACGAGCAGTACTTC. It codes for CASRLGQGADYEQYF.

The V gene is TRBV2, the J gene TRBJ2-5, with 8 bases that match TRBD1. The germline V gene encodes CDR1 SNHLY and CDR2 FYNNEI. CDR3 length: 14 residues. V was pared by 11 bases and J by 0 bases, with 8 bases of the junction left unmatched. The DNA of the CDR3 is TGTGCCGGCGGACAGGGTGTCCACCAAGAGACCCAGTACTTC. Its protein is CAGGQGVHQETQYF.

This chain joins TRBV7-9 and TRBJ2-2; D not resolved. Germline V gene sequence: CDR1 SEHNR, CDR2 FQNEAQ (reference sequence). CDR3 length: 13 amino acids. V lost 2 bases and J lost 7, with 8 bases in between. The CDR3 DNA follows: TGTGCCAGCAGCTTATTCGAGAGCGGGGAGCTGTTTTTT. This encodes CASSLFESGELFF.

V is TRBV11-3 and J is TRBJ2-2; either TRBD1 or TRBD2 may fit D (5 bases each). The CDR3 extends over 13 amino acids. V shed 4 bases and J shed 9 bases, with 12 bases lying between them. Germline assignment: CDR1 SGHNT and CDR2 YENEEA. The CDR3 DNA reads as TGTGCCAGCAGCTGGGGACCTGGGAGGGAGCTGTTTTTT. The encoded protein is CASSWGPGRELFF.

The rearrangement joins TRBV28 to TRBJ1-5, with a weak D call TRBD1 (5 bases). Trimming shortened V by 4 bases and J by 1 base, and 14 bases separated the two germline ends. CDR1 is MDHEN and CDR2 is SYDVKM in the germline V gene. This CDR3 has 16 residues. DNA of the CDR3: TGTGCCAGCAGTTCCCTCCTGAGGGGAAGCAATCAGCCCCAGCATTTT. Translating it yields CASSSLLRGSNQPQHF.

J is TRBJ1-4 and V is TRBV4-3; no definite D call. This CDR3 comprises 13 residues. Germline-derived CDR1 and CDR2 are LGHNA and YSLEER. V was trimmed by 0 bases and J by 14 bases, leaving 13 bases between them. CDR3 coding DNA: TGCGCCAGCAGCCAAGATCGCAGCGCCCGGCTGTTTTTT. Amino acids: CASSQDRSARLFF.

The chain is built from TRBV2 and TRBJ2-5; D not resolved. The germline gives CDR1 SNHLY, CDR2 FYNNEI. This CDR3 is built from 13 residues. Between the trimmed V and J ends, which lost 8 bases and 1 base, there was a span of 11 bases. In nucleotides, the CDR3 is TGTGCCAGCTTGTACGGGTTCCAAGAGACCCAGTACTTC. Encoded protein: CASLYGFQETQYF.

The gene calls are TRBV28 and TRBJ2-1; D not certain. Trimming left V 5 bases short and J 1 base short, with 9 bases between. The germline V gene encodes CDR1 MDHEN and CDR2 SYDVKM. The CDR3 length is 14 residues. For the CDR3, the DNA is TGTGCCAGCAGTCCTCGTGGATCCTACAATGAGCAGTTCTTC. Protein: CASSPRGSYNEQFF. Full variable domain (missing parts from reference TRBV28 and TRBJ2-1): DVKVTQSSRYLVKRTGEKVFLECVQDMDHENMFWYRQDPGLGLRLIYFSYDVKMKEKGDIPEGYSVSREKKERFSLILESASTNQTSMYLCASSPRGSYNEQFFGPGTRLTVL.

V gene TRBV6-6 combines with J gene TRBJ1-5; TRBD1 is a possible D gene (5 bases). Germline-derived CDR1 and CDR2 are MNHNY and SVGAGI (reference sequence). Trimming stripped 6 bases from V and 6 bases from J, with 12 bases between. The CDR3 has 13 amino acids. The CDR3 region has the DNA TGTGCCAGCAGCCAAGGGGCACCTCAGCCCCAGCATTTT. Amino acid sequence: CASSQGAPQPQHF.

This clone was observed a few times. This rearrangement joins TRBV28 to TRBJ1-4; tentatively, D is TRBD1 (5 bases). V was trimmed by 10 bases and J by 7 bases, leaving 16 bases between them. This CDR3 has 13 residues. Per the germline V gene, CDR1 is MDHEN and CDR2 is SYDVKM. CDR3 region: CAISGPRFEKLFF. The CDR3 region has the DNA TGTGCCATCTCGGGACCGAGATTTGAAAAACTGTTTTTT.

J is TRBJ2-3 and V is TRBV7-6, with a tentative D call TRBD1 (6 bases). Trimming stripped 4 bases from V and 0 bases from J, with 11 bases between. CDR1 and CDR2 (germline): SGHVS, FNYEAQ. This CDR3 spans 15 amino acids. The DNA of the CDR3 is TGTGCCAGCAGCTCAGGGGTCCCTAGCACAGATACGCAGTATTTT. Translating it yields CASSSGVPSTDTQYF. The entire variable domain, with the rest obtained from reference TRBV7-6 and TRBJ2-3, is as follows: GAGVSQSPRYKVTKRGQDVALRCDPISGHVSLYWYRQALGQGPEFLTYFNYEAQQDKSGLPNDRFSAERPEGSISTLTIQRTEQRDSAMYRCASSSGVPSTDTQYFGPGTRLTVL.